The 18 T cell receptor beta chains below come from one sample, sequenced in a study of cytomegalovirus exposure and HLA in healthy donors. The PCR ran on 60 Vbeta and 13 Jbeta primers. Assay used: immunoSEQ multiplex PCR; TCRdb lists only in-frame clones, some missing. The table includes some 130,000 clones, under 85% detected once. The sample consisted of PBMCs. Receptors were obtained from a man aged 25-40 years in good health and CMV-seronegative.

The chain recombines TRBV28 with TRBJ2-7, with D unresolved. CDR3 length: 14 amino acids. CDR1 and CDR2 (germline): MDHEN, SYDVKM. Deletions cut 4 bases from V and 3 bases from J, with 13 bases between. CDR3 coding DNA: TGTGCCAGCAGTTCCCCGGGTCGGAACTACGAGCAGTACTTC. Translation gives CASSSPGRNYEQYF.

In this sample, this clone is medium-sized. DNA for the CDR3: TGTGCCAGCAGTGACGGCGCAGGGGGCACAGATACGCAGTATTTT. The encoded protein is CASSDGAGGTDTQYF. The rearrangement uses TRBV6-4 and TRBJ2-3; D perhaps matches TRBD1 (6 bases). With 2 bases removed from V and 1 base from J, the gap between germline ends came to 10 bases. CDR1 is MRHNA, CDR2 SNTAGT, per germline. The CDR3 consists of 15 residues.

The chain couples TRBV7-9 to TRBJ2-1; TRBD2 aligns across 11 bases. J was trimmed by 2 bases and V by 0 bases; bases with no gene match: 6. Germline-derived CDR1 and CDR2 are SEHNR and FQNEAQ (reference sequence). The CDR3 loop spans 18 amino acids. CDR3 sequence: CASSLARISGGAYNEQFF. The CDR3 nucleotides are TGTGCCAGCAGCTTAGCGCGGATTAGCGGGGGGGCCTACAATGAGCAGTTCTTC.

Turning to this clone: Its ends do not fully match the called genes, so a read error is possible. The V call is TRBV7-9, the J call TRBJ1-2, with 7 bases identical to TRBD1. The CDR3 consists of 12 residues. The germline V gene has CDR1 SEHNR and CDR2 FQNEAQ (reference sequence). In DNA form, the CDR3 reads TGTTCCAGCAGCACAGGGGACTATGGCTACACCTTC. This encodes CSSSTGDYGYTF.

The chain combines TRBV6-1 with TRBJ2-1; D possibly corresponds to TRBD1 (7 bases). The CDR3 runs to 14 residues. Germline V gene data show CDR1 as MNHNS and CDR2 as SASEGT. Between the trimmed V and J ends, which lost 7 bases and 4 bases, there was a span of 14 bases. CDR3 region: CASMTQGTYNEQFF. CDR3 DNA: TGTGCCAGCATGACACAGGGGACTTACAATGAGCAGTTCTTC.

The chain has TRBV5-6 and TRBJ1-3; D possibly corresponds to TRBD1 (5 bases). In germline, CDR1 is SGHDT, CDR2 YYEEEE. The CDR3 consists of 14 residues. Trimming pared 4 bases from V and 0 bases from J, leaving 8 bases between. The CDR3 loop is CASSDRGSGNTIYF. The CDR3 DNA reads TGTGCCAGCAGCGATAGGGGCTCTGGAAACACCATATATTTT.

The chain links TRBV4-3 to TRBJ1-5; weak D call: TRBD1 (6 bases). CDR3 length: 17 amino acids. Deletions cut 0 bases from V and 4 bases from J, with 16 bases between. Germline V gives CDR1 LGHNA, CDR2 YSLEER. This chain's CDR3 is CASSQDPAGARNQPQHF. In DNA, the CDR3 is TGCGCCAGCAGCCAAGACCCCGCAGGGGCAAGGAATCAGCCCCAGCATTTT.

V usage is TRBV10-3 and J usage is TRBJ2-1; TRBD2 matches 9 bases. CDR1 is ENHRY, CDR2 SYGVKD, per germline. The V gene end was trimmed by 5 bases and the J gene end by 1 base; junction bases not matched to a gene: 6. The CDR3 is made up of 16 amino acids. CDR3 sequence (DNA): TGTGCCATCAGTACACGGACTAGCGAATCCTACAATGAGCAGTTCTTC. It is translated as CAISTRTSESYNEQFF.

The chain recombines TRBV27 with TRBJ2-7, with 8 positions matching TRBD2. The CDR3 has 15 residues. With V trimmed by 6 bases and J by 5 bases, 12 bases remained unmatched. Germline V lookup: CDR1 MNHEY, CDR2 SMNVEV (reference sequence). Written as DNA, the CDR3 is TGTGCCAGCAGGCCCTTACGTAGCGGGACCCACGAGCAGTACTTC. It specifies CASRPLRSGTHEQYF.

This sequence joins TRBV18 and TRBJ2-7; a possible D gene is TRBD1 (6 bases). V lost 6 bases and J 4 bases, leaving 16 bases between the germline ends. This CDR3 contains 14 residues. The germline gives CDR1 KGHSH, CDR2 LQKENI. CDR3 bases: TGTGCCAGCTCCGTGACAGGCACCCGATACGAGCAGTACTTC. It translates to CASSVTGTRYEQYF.

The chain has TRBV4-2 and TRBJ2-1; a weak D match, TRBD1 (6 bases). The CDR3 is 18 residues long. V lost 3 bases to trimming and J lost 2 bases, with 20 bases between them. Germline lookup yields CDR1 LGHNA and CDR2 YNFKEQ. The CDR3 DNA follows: TGTGCCAGCAGCCAGGGGACACTAGACAGAGCCGCCTACAATGAGCAGTTCTTC. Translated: CASSQGTLDRAAYNEQFF.

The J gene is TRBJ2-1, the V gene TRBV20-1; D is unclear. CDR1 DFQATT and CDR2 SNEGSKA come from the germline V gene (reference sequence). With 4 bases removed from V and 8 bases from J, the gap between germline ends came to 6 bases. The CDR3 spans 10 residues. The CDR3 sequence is CSANRDEQFF. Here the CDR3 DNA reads TGCAGTGCTAACCGCGATGAGCAGTTCTTC.

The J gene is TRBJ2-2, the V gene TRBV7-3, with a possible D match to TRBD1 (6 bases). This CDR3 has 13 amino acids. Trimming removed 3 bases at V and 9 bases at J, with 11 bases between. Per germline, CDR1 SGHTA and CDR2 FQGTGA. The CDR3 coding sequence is TGTGCCAGCAGCTTGGCAGGGGAAAGGGAGCTGTTTTTT. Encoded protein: CASSLAGERELFF.

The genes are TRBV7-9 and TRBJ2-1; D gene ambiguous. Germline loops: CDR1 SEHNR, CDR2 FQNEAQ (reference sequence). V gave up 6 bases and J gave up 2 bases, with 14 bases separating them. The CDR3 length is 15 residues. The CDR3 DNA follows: TGTGCCAGCAGTCCCTCCCCCGGAGCCTACAATGAGCAGTTCTTC. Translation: CASSPSPGAYNEQFF.

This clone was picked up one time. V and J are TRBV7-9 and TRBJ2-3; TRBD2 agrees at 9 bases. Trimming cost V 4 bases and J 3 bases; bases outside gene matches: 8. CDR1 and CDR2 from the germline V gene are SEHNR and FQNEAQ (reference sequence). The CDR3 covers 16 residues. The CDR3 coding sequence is TGTGCCAGCAGCTCTCGCGGGAGGGCCCAGACAGATACGCAGTATTTT. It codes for CASSSRGRAQTDTQYF. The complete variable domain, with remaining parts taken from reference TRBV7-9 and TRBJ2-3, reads DTGVSQNPRHKITKRGQNVTFRCDPISEHNRLYWYRQTLGQGPEFLTYFQNEAQLEKSRLLSDRFSAERPKGSFSTLEIQRTEQGDSAMYLCASSSRGRAQTDTQYFGPGTRLTVL.

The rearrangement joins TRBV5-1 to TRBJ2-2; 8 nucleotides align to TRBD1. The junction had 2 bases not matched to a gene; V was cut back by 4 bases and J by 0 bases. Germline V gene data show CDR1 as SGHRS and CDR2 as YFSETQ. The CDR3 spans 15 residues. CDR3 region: CASSQDRANTGELFF. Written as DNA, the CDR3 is TGCGCCAGCAGCCAGGACAGGGCGAACACCGGGGAGCTGTTTTTT.

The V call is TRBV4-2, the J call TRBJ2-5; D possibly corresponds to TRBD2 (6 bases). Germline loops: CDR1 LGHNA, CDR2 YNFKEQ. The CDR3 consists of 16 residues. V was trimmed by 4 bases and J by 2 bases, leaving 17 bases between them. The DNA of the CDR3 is TGTGCCAGCAGCCCCCTGGGAGGTCGGATTCAAGAGACCCAGTACTTC. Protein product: CASSPLGGRIQETQYF.

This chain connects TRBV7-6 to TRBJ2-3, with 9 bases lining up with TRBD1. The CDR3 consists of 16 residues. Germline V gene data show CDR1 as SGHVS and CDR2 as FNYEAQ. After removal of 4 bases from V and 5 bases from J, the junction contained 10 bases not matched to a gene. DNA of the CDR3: TGTGCCAGCAGCTCAAGCCCGGGACAGGGAGGAGATACGCAGTATTTT. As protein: CASSSSPGQGGDTQYF.